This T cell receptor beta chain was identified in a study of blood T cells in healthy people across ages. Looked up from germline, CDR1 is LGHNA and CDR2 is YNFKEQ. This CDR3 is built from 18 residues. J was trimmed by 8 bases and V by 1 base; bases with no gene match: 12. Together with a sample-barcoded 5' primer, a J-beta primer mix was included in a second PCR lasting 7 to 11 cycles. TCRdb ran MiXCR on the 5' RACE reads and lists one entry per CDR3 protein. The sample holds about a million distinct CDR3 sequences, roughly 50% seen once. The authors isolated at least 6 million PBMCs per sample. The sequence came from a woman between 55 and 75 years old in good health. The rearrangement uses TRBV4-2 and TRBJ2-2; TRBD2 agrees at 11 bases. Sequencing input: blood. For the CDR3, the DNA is TGTGCCAGCAGCCAAGGCCCGGGACTAGCGGATCCAAGGGGGGAGCTGTTTTTT. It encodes CASSQGPGLADPRGELFF.